Included here is one TCR beta chain sequence, with context. These data come from a study of control samples from healthy donors and cancer patients. Assay used: immunoSEQ multiplex PCR; TCRdb lists only in-frame clones, some missing. The data show 100,000 to 150,000 clones, around 90% seen once. The V and J ends lost 9 bases and 4 bases, in that order; junction bases with no gene match: 6. CDR1 is SNHLY, CDR2 FYNNEI, per germline. The CDR3 spans 13 residues. The chain links TRBV2 to TRBJ1-2; 9 bases align to TRBD1. Sequenced input: blood. This clonotype was sampled from a man aged 35-49 years in good health. The CDR3, as DNA: TGTGCCAGTCGCGGGACAGGGTTCTATGGCTACACCTTC. Translation gives CASRGTGFYGYTF.